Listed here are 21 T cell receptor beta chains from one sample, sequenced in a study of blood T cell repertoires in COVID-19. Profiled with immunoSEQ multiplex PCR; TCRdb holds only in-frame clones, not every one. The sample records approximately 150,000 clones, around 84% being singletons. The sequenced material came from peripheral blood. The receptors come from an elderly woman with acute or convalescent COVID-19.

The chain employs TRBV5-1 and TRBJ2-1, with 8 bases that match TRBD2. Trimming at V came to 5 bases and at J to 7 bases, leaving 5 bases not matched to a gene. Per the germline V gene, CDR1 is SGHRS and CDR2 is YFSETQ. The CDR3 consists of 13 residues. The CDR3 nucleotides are TGCGCCAGCAGTGAGCGGGGGTTAAATGAGCAGTTCTTC. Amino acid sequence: CASSERGLNEQFF.

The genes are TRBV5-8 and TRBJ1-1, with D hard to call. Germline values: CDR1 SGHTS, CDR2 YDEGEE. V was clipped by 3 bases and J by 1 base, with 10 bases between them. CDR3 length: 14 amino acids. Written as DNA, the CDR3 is TGTGCCAGCAGCTACCTCGCGGCGAACACTGAAGCTTTCTTT. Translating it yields CASSYLAANTEAFF.

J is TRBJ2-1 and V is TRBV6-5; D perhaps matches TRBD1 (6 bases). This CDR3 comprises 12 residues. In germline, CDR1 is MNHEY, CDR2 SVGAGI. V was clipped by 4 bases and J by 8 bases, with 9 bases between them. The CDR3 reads CASSSDSDEQFF. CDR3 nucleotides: TGTGCCAGCAGTTCGGACAGCGATGAGCAGTTCTTC.

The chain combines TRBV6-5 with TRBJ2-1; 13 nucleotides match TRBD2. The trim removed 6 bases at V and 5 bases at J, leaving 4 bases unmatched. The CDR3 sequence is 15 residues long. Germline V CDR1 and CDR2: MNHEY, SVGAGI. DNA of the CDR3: TGTGCCAGCAGGGGGGGGACTAGCGGGAACAATGAGCAGTTCTTC. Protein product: CASRGGTSGNNEQFF.

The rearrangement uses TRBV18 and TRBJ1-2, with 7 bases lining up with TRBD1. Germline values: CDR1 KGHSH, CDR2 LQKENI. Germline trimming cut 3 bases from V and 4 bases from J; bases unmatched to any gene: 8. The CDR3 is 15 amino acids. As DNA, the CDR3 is TGTGCCAGCTCACCGGGACAGCTCCGGGGCTATGGCTACACCTTC. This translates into CASSPGQLRGYGYTF.

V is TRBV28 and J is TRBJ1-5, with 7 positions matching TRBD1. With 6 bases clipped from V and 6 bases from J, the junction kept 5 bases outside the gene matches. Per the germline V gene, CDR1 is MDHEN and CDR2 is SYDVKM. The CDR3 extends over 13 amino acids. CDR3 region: CASSRGYGQPQHF. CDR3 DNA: TGTGCCAGCAGCAGGGGGTACGGTCAGCCCCAGCATTTT. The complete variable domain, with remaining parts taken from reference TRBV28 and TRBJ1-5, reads DVKVTQSSRYLVKRTGEKVFLECVQDMDHENMFWYRQDPGLGLRLIYFSYDVKMKEKGDIPEGYSVSREKKERFSLILESASTNQTSMYLCASSRGYGQPQHFGDGTRLSIL.

The CDR3 loop reads CASSSYRGQPTEAFF. CDR3 sequence (DNA): TGTGCCAGCAGCTCATACAGGGGCCAGCCCACTGAAGCTTTCTTT. The chain recombines TRBV21-1 with TRBJ1-1; the tabulated D call, TRBD1, remains unverified against the DNA. TRBV21-1 is given as a pseudogene. There are 15 residues in the CDR3.

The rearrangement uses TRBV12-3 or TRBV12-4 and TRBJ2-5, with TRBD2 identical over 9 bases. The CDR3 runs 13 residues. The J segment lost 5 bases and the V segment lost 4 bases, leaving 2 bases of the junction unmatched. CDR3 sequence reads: CASSWTSVETQYF. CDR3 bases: TGTGCCAGCAGTTGGACTAGCGTGGAGACCCAGTACTTC.

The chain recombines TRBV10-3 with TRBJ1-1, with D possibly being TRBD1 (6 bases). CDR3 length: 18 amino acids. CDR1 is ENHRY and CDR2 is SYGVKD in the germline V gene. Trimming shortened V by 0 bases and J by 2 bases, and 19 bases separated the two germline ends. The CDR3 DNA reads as TGTGCCATCAGTGAGTCGATAATAACCAGGGGTTTAAACACTGAAGCTTTCTTT. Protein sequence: CAISESIITRGLNTEAFF.

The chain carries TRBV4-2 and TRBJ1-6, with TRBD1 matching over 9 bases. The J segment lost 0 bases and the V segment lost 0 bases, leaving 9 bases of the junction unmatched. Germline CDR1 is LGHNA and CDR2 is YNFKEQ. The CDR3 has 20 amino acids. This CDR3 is CASSQEPRTGASSYNSPLHF. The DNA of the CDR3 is TGTGCCAGCAGCCAAGAGCCCCGGACAGGGGCCAGCTCCTATAATTCACCCCTCCACTTT.

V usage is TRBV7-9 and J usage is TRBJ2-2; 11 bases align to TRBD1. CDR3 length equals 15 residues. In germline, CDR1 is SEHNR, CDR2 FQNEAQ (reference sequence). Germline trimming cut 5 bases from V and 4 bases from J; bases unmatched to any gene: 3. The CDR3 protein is CASSPDRGPTGELFF. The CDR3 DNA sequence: TGTGCCAGCAGCCCGGACAGGGGGCCCACCGGGGAGCTGTTTTTT. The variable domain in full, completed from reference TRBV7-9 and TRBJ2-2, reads DTGVSQNPRHKITKRGQNVTFRCDPISEHNRLYWYRQTLGQGPEFLTYFQNEAQLEKSRLLSDRFSAERPKGSFSTLEIQRTEQGDSAMYLCASSPDRGPTGELFFGEGSRLTVL.

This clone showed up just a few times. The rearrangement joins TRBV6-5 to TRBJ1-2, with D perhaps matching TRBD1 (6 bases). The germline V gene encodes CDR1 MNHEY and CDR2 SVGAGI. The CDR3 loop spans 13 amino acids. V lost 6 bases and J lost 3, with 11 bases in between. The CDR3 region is CASSRDIYYGYTF. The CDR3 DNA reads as TGTGCCAGCAGCCGGGACATATACTATGGCTACACCTTC.

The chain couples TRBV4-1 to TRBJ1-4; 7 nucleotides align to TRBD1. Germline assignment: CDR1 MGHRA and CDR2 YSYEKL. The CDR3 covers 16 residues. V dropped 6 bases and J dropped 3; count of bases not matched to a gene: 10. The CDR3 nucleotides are TGCGCCAGCAGACCTTGGACAGGCGCCTCTAATGAAAAACTGTTTTTT. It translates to CASRPWTGASNEKLFF.

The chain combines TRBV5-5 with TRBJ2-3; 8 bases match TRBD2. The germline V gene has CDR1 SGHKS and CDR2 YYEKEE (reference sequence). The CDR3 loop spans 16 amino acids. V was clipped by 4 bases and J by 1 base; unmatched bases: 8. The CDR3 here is CASSRGRGAGTDTQYF. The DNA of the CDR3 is TGTGCCAGCAGCCGCGGGCGGGGGGCTGGCACAGATACGCAGTATTTT.

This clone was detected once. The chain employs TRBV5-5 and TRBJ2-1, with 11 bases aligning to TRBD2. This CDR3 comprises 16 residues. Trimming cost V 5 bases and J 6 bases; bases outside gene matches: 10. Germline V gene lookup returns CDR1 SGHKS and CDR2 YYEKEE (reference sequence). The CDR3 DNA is TGTGCCAGCAGACCTCGGATAGCGGGAGGGCTCAATGAGCAGTTCTTC. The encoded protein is CASRPRIAGGLNEQFF.

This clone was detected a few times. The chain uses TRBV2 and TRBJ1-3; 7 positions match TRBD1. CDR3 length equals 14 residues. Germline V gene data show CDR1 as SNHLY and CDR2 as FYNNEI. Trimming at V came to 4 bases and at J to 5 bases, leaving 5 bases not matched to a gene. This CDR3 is CASSGGGGRNTIYF. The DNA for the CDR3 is TGTGCCAGCAGTGGTGGAGGGGGCAGAAACACCATATATTTT.

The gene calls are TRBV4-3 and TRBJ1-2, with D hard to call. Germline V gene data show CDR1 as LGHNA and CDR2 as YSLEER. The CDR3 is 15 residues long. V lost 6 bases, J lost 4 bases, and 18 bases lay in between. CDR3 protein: CASSLRRASLYGYTF. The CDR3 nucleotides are TGCGCCAGCAGTCTGAGGCGGGCATCGCTCTATGGCTACACCTTC.

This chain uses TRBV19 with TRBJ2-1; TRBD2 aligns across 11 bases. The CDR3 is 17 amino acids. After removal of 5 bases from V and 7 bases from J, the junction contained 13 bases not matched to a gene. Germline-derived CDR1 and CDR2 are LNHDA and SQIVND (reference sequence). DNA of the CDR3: TGTGCCAGTAGTCCTACTAGCGGGAGCGATTCTCGGAATGAGCAGTTCTTC. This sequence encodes CASSPTSGSDSRNEQFF.

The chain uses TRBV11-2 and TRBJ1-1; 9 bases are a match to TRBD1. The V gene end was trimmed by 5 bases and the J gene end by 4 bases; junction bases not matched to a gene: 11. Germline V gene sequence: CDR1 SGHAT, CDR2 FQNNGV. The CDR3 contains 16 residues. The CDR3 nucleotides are TGTGCCAGCAGCCCGGGGGGGGGACAGGGAGGCACTGAAGCTTTCTTT. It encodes CASSPGGGQGGTEAFF.

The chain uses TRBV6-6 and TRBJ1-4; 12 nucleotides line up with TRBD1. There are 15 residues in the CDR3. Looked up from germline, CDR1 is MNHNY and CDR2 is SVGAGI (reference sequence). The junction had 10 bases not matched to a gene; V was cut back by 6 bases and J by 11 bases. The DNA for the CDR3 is TGTGCCAGCAGAAACCAAGGGACAGGGGGCGGGAAACTGTTTTTT. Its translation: CASRNQGTGGGKLFF.

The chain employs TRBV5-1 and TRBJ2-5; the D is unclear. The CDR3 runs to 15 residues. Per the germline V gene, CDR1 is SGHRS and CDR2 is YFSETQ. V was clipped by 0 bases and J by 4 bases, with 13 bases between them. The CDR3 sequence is CASSLVESQLETQYF. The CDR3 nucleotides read TGCGCCAGCAGCTTGGTGGAGAGCCAACTAGAGACCCAGTACTTC.